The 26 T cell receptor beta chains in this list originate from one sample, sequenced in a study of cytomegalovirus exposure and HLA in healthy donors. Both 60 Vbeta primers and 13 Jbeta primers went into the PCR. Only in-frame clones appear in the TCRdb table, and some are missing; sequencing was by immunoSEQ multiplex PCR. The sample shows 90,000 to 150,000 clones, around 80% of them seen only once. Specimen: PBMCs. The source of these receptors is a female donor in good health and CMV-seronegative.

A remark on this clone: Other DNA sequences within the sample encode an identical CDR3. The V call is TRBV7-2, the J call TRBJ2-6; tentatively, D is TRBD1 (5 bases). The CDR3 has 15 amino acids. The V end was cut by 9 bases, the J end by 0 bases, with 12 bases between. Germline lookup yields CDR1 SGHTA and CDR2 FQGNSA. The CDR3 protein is CASVGHLSGANVLTF. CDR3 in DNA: TGTGCCAGTGTCGGACACCTCTCTGGGGCCAACGTCCTGACTTTC.

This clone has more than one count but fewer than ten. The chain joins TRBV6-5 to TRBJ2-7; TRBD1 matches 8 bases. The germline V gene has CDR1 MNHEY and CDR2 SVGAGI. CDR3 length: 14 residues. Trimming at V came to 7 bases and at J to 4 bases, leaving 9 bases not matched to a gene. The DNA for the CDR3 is TGTGCCAGCAAGAGACAGGGGCCCGTTTACGAGCAGTACTTC. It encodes CASKRQGPVYEQYF.

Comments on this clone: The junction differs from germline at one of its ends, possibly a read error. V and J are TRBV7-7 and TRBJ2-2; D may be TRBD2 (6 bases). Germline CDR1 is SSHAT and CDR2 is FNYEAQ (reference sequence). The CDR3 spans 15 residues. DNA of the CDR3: TGTGCTAGCAGCTTAGTCGGGGGTAACACCGGGGAGCTGTTTTTT. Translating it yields CASSLVGGNTGELFF.

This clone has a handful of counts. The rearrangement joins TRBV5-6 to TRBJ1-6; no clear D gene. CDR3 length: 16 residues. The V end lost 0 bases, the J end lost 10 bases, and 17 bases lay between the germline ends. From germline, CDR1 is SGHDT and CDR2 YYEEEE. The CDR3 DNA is TGTGCCAGCAGCTTGGCCAATGGGCCGAATGGGTCACCCCTCCACTTT. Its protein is CASSLANGPNGSPLHF.

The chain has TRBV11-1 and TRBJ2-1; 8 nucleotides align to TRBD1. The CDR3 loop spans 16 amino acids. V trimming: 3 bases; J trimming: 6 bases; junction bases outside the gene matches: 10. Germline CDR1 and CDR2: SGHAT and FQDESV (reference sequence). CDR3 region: CASSFTPGGAGNEQFF. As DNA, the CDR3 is TGTGCCAGCAGCTTCACCCCAGGGGGCGCAGGCAATGAGCAGTTCTTC.

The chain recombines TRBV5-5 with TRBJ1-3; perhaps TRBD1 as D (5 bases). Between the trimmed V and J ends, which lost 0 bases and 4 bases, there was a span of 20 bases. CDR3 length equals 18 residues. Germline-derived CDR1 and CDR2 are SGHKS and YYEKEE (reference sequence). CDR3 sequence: CASSLVGPWQGSGNTIYF. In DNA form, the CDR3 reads TGTGCCAGCAGCTTGGTAGGGCCCTGGCAGGGATCCGGAAACACCATATATTTT.

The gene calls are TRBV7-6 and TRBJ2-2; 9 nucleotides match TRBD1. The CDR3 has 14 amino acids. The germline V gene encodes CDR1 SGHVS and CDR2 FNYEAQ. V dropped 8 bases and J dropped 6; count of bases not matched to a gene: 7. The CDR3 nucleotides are TGTGCCAGCGCAACAGGGGGCGCCGCCGGGGAGCTGTTTTTT. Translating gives CASATGGAAGELFF.

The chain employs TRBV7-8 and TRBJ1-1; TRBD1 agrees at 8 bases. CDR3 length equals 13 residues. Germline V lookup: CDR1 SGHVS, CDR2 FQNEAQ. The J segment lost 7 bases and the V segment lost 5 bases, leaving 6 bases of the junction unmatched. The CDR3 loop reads CASSPGQGDEAFF. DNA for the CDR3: TGTGCCAGCAGCCCAGGACAGGGTGATGAAGCTTTCTTT.

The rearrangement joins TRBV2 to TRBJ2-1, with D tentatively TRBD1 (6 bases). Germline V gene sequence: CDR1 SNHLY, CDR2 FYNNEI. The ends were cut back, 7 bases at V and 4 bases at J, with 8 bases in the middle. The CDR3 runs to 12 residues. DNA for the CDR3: TGTGCCAGCAAGGGGGATTACAATGAGCAGTTCTTC. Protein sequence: CASKGDYNEQFF.

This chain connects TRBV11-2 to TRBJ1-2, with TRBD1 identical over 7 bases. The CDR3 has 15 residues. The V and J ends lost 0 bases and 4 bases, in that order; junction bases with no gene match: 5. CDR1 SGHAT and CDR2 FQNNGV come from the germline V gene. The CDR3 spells CASSLDWTGLYGYTF. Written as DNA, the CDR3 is TGTGCCAGCAGCTTAGATTGGACAGGCCTCTATGGCTACACCTTC.

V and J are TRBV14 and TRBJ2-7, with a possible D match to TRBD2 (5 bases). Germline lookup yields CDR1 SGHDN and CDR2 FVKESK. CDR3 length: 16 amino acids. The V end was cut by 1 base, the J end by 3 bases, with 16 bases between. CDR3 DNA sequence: TGTGCCAGCAGCCAAGGTGAAGGGAGTGTCCGCTACGAGCAGTACTTC. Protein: CASSQGEGSVRYEQYF. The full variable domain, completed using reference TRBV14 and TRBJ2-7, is EAGVTQFPSHSVIEKGQTVTLRCDPISGHDNLYWYRRVMGKEIKFLLHFVKESKQDESGMPNNRFLAERTGGTYSTLKVQPAELEDSGVYFCASSQGEGSVRYEQYFGPGTRLTVT.

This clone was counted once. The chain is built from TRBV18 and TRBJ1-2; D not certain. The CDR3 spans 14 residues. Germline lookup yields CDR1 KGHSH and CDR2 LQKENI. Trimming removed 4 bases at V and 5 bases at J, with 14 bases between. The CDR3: CASSHPGSVYGYTF. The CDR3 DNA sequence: TGTGCCAGCTCACATCCCGGGTCTGTATATGGCTACACCTTC.

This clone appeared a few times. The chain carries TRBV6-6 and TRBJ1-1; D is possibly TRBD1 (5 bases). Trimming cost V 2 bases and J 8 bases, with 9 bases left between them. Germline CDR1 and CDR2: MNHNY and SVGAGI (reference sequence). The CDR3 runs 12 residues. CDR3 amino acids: CASSYGQGEAFF. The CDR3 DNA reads TGTGCCAGCAGTTACGGCCAGGGAGAAGCTTTCTTT.

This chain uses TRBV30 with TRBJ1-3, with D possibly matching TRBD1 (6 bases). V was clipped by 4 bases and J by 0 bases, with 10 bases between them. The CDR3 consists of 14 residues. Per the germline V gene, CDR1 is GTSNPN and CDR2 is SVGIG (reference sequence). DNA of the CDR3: TGTGCCTGGACCACAGGGCACTCTGGAAACACCATATATTTT. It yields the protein CAWTTGHSGNTIYF.

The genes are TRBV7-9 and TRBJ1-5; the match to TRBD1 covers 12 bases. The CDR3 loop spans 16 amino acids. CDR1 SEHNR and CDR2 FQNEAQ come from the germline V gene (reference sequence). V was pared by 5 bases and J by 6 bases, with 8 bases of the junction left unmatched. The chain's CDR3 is CASSPRGTGGFQPQHF. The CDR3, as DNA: TGTGCCAGCAGCCCAAGGGGGACAGGGGGCTTTCAGCCCCAGCATTTT.

The CDR3 loop reads CASSKDRGGGYTF. CDR3 sequence (DNA): TGTGCCAGCAGCAAAGACAGGGGAGGTGGCTACACCTTC. The chain has TRBV6-5 and TRBJ1-2; 8 positions match TRBD1. J was trimmed by 7 bases and V by 6 bases; bases with no gene match: 7. The CDR3 consists of 13 residues. Germline V gene sequence: CDR1 MNHEY, CDR2 SVGAGI.

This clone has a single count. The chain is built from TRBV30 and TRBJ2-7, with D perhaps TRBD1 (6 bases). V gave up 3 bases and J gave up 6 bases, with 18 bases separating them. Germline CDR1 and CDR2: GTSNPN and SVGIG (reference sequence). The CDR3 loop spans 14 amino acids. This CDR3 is CAWSPTGRYGEQYF. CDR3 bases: TGTGCCTGGAGCCCCACAGGGCGATATGGCGAGCAGTACTTC.

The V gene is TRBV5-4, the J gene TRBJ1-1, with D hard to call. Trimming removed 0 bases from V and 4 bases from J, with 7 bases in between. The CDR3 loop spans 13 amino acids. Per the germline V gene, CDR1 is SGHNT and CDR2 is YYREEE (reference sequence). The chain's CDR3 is CASSLATGTEAFF. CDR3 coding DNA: TGTGCCAGCAGCTTGGCCACTGGCACTGAAGCTTTCTTT.

CDR3 loop: CASTRGGSNQPQHF. CDR3 nucleotides: TGTGCCAGCACTCGCGGGGGTAGCAATCAGCCCCAGCATTTT. V and J are TRBV13 and TRBJ1-5; maybe TRBD1 (5 bases). V lost 7 bases, J lost 0 bases, and 10 bases lay in between. The CDR3 has 14 amino acids. CDR1 is PRHDT and CDR2 is FYEKMQ in the germline V gene (reference sequence).

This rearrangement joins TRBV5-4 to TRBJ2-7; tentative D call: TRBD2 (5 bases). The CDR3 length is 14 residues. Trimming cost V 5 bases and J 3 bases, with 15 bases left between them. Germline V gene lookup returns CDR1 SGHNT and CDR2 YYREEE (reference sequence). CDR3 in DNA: TGTGCCAGCAGAGAAAGCGGCGCCGACTACGAGCAGTACTTC. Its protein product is CASRESGADYEQYF.

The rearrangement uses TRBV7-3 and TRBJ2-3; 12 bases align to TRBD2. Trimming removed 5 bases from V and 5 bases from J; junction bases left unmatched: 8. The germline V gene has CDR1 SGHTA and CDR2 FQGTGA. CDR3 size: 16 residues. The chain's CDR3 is CASSILAGGRGDTQYF. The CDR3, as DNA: TGTGCCAGCAGCATTCTAGCGGGGGGGCGCGGAGATACGCAGTATTTT.

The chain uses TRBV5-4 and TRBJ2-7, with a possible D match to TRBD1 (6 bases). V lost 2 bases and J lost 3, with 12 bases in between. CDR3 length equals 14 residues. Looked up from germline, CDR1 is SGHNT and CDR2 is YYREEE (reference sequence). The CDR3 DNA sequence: TGTGCCAGCAGCTTACAGGACAGAGACTACGAGCAGTACTTC. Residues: CASSLQDRDYEQYF.

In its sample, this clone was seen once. The CDR3 reads CASSPTVISGNTIYF. CDR3 DNA sequence: TGTGCCAGCAGCCCAACAGTTATCTCTGGAAACACCATATATTTT. The chain links TRBV9 to TRBJ1-3; D is unclear. The CDR3 totals 15 residues. V was pared by 4 bases and J by 0 bases, with 11 bases between. Germline V CDR1 and CDR2: SGDLS, YYNGEE.

In nucleotides, the CDR3 is TGTGCCAGCAGTCCTAGCGGGACAGGATCTAATTCACCCCTCCACTTT. Translation gives CASSPSGTGSNSPLHF. J is TRBJ1-6 and V is TRBV28; 8 nucleotides agree with TRBD1. This CDR3 is 16 amino acids long. J was trimmed by 6 bases and V by 5 bases; bases with no gene match: 9. Germline CDR1 and CDR2: MDHEN and SYDVKM.

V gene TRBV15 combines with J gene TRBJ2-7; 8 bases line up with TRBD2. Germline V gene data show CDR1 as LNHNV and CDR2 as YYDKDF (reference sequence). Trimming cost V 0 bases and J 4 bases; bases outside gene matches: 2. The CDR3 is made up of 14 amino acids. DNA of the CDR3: TGTGCCACCAGCAGAGATACGGGGGGGTACGAGCAGTACTTC. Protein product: CATSRDTGGYEQYF.

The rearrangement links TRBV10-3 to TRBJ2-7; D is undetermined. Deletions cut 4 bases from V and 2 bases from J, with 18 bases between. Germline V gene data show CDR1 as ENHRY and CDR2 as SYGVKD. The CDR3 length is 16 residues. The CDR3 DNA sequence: TGTGCCATCAGTGCGATTGCGCGGCACACGCCCTACGAGCAGTACTTC. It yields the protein CAISAIARHTPYEQYF.